Following are 32 T cell receptor beta chains from one sample sequenced in a study of blood T cell repertoires in COVID-19. Some clones are missing from TCRdb's copy, which holds only in-frame ones; the method was immunoSEQ multiplex PCR. The sample holds 130,000 to 150,000 clones, around 83% seen once. The source material was PBMCs or T cells enriched from blood (not recorded which). Receptors were obtained from a woman in her forties or fifties who had been exposed to COVID-19.

The CDR3 DNA reads as TGTGCCAGCAGCTTCGGGCAGGGGGCGATCGGTGGCTACACCTTC. Translated, it gives CASSFGQGAIGGYTF. This sequence joins TRBV7-9 and TRBJ1-2; TRBD1 agrees at 8 bases. V lost 3 bases, J lost 7 bases, and 10 bases stayed unmatched. The CDR3 spans 15 residues. The germline CDR1 and CDR2 sequences are SEHNR and FQNEAQ (reference sequence).

The rearrangement joins TRBV11-2 to TRBJ2-2; 10 bases are a match to TRBD1. Germline CDR1 reads SGHAT; CDR2 reads FQNNGV. The V segment lost 2 bases and the J segment 5 bases; nucleotides outside the gene matches: 2. The CDR3 sequence is 15 residues long. CDR3 nucleotides: TGTGCCAGCAGCTTACCGGGACAGGGGACCGGGGAGCTGTTTTTT. It codes for CASSLPGQGTGELFF.

The chain carries TRBV30 and TRBJ2-7, with D possibly TRBD2 on 5 matching bases. The V and J ends lost 4 bases and 3 bases respectively, with 10 bases between them. Germline assignment: CDR1 GTSNPN and CDR2 SVGIG (reference sequence). This CDR3 is built from 12 residues. In DNA form, the CDR3 reads TGTGCCTGGAAGGCGGGCATCTACGAGCAGTACTTC. Protein sequence: CAWKAGIYEQYF.

This rearrangement joins TRBV10-2 to TRBJ2-7; 11 bases are a match to TRBD2. The germline V gene encodes CDR1 WSHSY and CDR2 SAAADI. The CDR3 is 15 residues long. V lost 3 bases to trimming and J lost 2 bases; unmatched junction nucleotides: 3. CDR3 amino acids: CASSDRSGGAYEQYF. CDR3 nucleotides: TGCGCCAGCAGTGACCGTAGCGGGGGGGCCTACGAGCAGTACTTC.

This clone was recorded once. This chain connects TRBV2 to TRBJ2-7; 10 bases align to TRBD1. Germline V gene data show CDR1 as SNHLY and CDR2 as FYNNEI. The V and J ends lost 6 bases and 7 bases, in that order; junction bases with no gene match: 12. The CDR3 length is 15 residues. The CDR3 spells CASSAPGQGIGEQYF. The CDR3 nucleotides are TGTGCCAGCAGCGCCCCGGGACAGGGGATTGGGGAGCAGTACTTC. Supplemented by reference TRBV2 and TRBJ2-7, the full variable domain reads EPEVTQTPSHQVTQMGQEVILRCVPISNHLYFYWYRQILGQKVEFLVSFYNNEISEKSEIFDDQFSVERPDGSNFTLKIRSTKLEDSAMYFCASSAPGQGIGEQYFGPGTRLTVT.

CDR3 sequence (DNA): TGTGCCAGCAGTTACTCCGGGGGGACCGAAGCTTTCTTT. It is translated as CASSYSGGTEAFF. The rearrangement links TRBV6-6 to TRBJ1-1, with D possibly being TRBD1 (5 bases). V shed 0 bases and J shed 8 bases, with 10 bases lying between them. The germline V gene encodes CDR1 MNHNY and CDR2 SVGAGI (reference sequence). The CDR3 is made up of 13 amino acids.

This chain links TRBV6-2 or TRBV6-3 with TRBJ2-7; 7 bases match TRBD1. The trim removed 0 bases at V and 3 bases at J, leaving 8 bases unmatched. The CDR3 is 16 amino acids. Germline CDR1 and CDR2: MNHEY and SVGEGT. The CDR3 region has the DNA TGTGCCAGCAGTTACTCGAAATCCCGACAGGGCTACGAGCAGTACTTC. This codes for CASSYSKSRQGYEQYF.

The chain has TRBV7-2 and TRBJ1-1; a possible D gene is TRBD1 (5 bases). V shed 5 bases and J shed 4 bases, with 14 bases lying between them. The V gene's germline CDR1 is SGHTA and CDR2 FQGNSA. CDR3 size: 14 residues. The CDR3 DNA reads as TGTGCCAGCAGCCAGGGCCCAAGTCGCACTGAAGCTTTCTTT. Residues: CASSQGPSRTEAFF.

This clone was counted once. The chain combines TRBV21-1 with TRBJ2-5; TRBD2, the table's D call, was not compared with the DNA. TRBV21-1 corresponds to a pseudogene. The CDR3 is made up of 15 amino acids. Here the CDR3 DNA reads TGTGCCAGCAGCCACAGACCCACAAGAGAGGGGACCCAGTACTTC. It encodes CASSHRPTREGTQYF.

The V call is TRBV7-8, the J call TRBJ1-5; 9 bases map to TRBD1. Germline V lookup: CDR1 SGHVS, CDR2 FQNEAQ. This CDR3 spans 14 amino acids. J was trimmed by 6 bases and V by 6 bases; bases with no gene match: 6. CDR3 DNA: TGTGCCAGCAGGATGGGACAGGGAGGTCAGCCCCAGCATTTT. Translation: CASRMGQGGQPQHF.

The CDR3 DNA sequence: TGTGCCAGCAGTCTCGACCGGGGGTCCAGCGGCTACACCTTC. It translates to CASSLDRGSSGYTF. The chain has TRBV6-5 and TRBJ1-2, with D tentatively TRBD1 (5 bases). The length of the CDR3 is 14 residues. Germline V lookup: CDR1 MNHEY, CDR2 SVGAGI. Trimming pared 5 bases from V and 8 bases from J, leaving 18 bases between.

CDR3 region: CASSDPTGRLNTEAFF. CDR3 nucleotide sequence: TGCGCCAGCAGTGACCCCACGGGGAGACTGAACACTGAAGCTTTCTTT. This sequence joins TRBV10-1 and TRBJ1-1; no definite D call. The CDR3 is 16 residues long. V was pared by 3 bases and J by 0 bases, with 14 bases between. Per germline, CDR1 WNHNN and CDR2 SYGVQD (reference sequence).

This rearrangement joins TRBV19 to TRBJ2-7, with TRBD2 as a possible D gene (5 bases). Trimming removed 7 bases at V and 4 bases at J, with 14 bases between. This CDR3 is 13 amino acids long. Germline CDR1 LNHDA, CDR2 SQIVND (reference sequence). CDR3 nucleotides: TGTGCCAGTACCCCGAGGGTAGGGTACGAGCAGTACTTC. Protein product: CASTPRVGYEQYF.

The chain couples TRBV6-1 to TRBJ2-2, with 7 positions matching TRBD1. There are 15 residues in the CDR3. J gave up 4 bases and V 2 bases, and 4 bases lay outside the gene matches. The germline V gene has CDR1 MNHNS and CDR2 SASEGT. CDR3 coding DNA: TGTGCCAGCAGTGAATGGGACAGACGCACCGGGGAGCTGTTTTTT. It yields the protein CASSEWDRRTGELFF.

V is TRBV9 and J is TRBJ1-2, with 8 bases matching TRBD1. Looked up from germline, CDR1 is SGDLS and CDR2 is YYNGEE. V was pared by 4 bases and J by 0 bases, with 8 bases of the junction left unmatched. CDR3 length: 16 residues. The CDR3 nucleotides read TGTGCCAGCAGCCAGACGCCGGGACAGGCTAACTATGGCTACACCTTC. Its protein product is CASSQTPGQANYGYTF.

The V and J genes are TRBV3-1 (or the pseudogene TRBV3-2) and TRBJ2-5; 15 bases align to TRBD2. Germline V gene sequence: CDR1 LGHDT, CDR2 YNNKEL (reference sequence). CDR3 length equals 16 residues. V shed 1 base, J shed 5 bases, and the junction held 2 bases outside the gene matches. CDR3: CASSQGTSGGAETQYF. For the CDR3, the DNA is TGTGCCAGCAGCCAAGGGACTAGCGGGGGGGCGGAGACCCAGTACTTC.

The CDR3, as DNA: TGCGCCAGCAGCCCCCAAGAGTCAACGCCGGCCTACGAGCAGTACTTC. Residues: CASSPQESTPAYEQYF. This chain links TRBV4-1 with TRBJ2-7; no reliable D call. Looked up from germline, CDR1 is MGHRA and CDR2 is YSYEKL. CDR3 length equals 16 residues. Trimming removed 4 bases from V and 2 bases from J, with 18 bases in between.

The rearrangement uses TRBV9 and TRBJ1-5; TRBD1 is a possible D gene (5 bases). Trimming took 4 bases from V and 1 from J, leaving 9 bases between them. This CDR3 contains 14 residues. Germline values: CDR1 SGDLS, CDR2 YYNGEE. The CDR3 is CASSRDWSNQPQHF. The DNA for the CDR3 is TGTGCCAGCAGCCGGGACTGGAGCAATCAGCCCCAGCATTTT.

With respect to this clone: The same CDR3 also results from other DNA sequences found in this sample. The chain recombines TRBV9 with TRBJ2-1; 8 nucleotides match TRBD2. Germline V gives CDR1 SGDLS, CDR2 YYNGEE. V gave up 0 bases and J gave up 6 bases; unmatched junction bases: 2. This CDR3 is built from 14 residues. The CDR3 bases are TGTGCCAGCAGCGTAGGGACTAGCCCCAATGAGCAGTTCTTC. As protein: CASSVGTSPNEQFF. Using reference TRBV9 and TRBJ2-1 for the parts outside the CDR3, the full variable domain is DSGVTQTPKHLITATGQRVTLRCSPRSGDLSVYWYQQSLDQGLQFLIQYYNGEERAKGNILERFSAQQFPDLHSELNLSSLELGDSALYFCASSVGTSPNEQFFGPGTRLTVL.

The chain joins TRBV6-2 or TRBV6-3 to TRBJ2-1; TRBD2 agrees at 8 bases. CDR1 is MNHEY and CDR2 is SVGEGT in the germline V gene. With 0 bases clipped from V and 7 bases from J, the junction kept 20 bases outside the gene matches. The CDR3 extends over 20 amino acids. The CDR3 protein is CASSYSLAGLGVRPRNEQFF. CDR3 DNA: TGTGCCAGCAGTTACTCGTTAGCGGGACTTGGGGTCCGACCGAGGAATGAGCAGTTCTTC.

CDR3 sequence reads: CASSERQLTGELFF. The CDR3 DNA reads as TGTGCCAGCAGTGAAAGACAGCTCACCGGGGAGCTGTTTTTT. The V call is TRBV27, the J call TRBJ2-2, with a possible D match to TRBD1 (5 bases). The length of the CDR3 is 14 residues. Germline V gives CDR1 MNHEY, CDR2 SMNVEV (reference sequence). Trimming took off 5 bases at V and 4 bases at J, with 11 bases between the two ends.

V and J are TRBV2 and TRBJ2-7, with D tentatively TRBD1 (5 bases). This CDR3 has 12 amino acids. CDR1 and CDR2 from the germline V gene are SNHLY and FYNNEI. V was shortened by 4 bases and J by 10 bases, with 14 bases between the two germline ends. CDR3 region: CASSVKSRVQYF. CDR3 coding DNA: TGTGCCAGCAGTGTAAAAAGCAGGGTACAGTACTTC.

The chain couples TRBV28 to TRBJ1-2, with a tentative D call TRBD1 (6 bases). Deletions cut 7 bases from V and 2 bases from J, with 8 bases between. This CDR3 has 12 residues. CDR1 is MDHEN and CDR2 is SYDVKM in the germline V gene. The chain's CDR3 is CASNRANYGYTF. CDR3 DNA sequence: TGTGCCAGCAACAGGGCGAACTATGGCTACACCTTC.

The table lists this clone with a few counts. The rearrangement uses TRBV6-4 and TRBJ2-1; 11 bases fit TRBD2. CDR1 and CDR2 from the germline V gene are MRHNA and SNTAGT. The V segment lost 4 bases and the J segment 2 bases; nucleotides outside the gene matches: 4. This CDR3 is built from 16 residues. Written as DNA, the CDR3 is TGTGCCAGCAGTGGCACTAGCGGGGGAGCCTACAATGAGCAGTTCTTC. Protein sequence: CASSGTSGGAYNEQFF.

V gene TRBV11-2 combines with J gene TRBJ2-1; D is uncertain. The germline V and J ends were trimmed by 1 base and 4 bases, with 5 bases remaining between them. The CDR3 spans 13 residues. CDR1 SGHAT and CDR2 FQNNGV come from the germline V gene. CDR3 DNA sequence: TGTGCCAGCAGCTTAGCCCATTACAATGAGCAGTTCTTC. Translated: CASSLAHYNEQFF. Full variable domain (rest looked up from reference TRBV11-2 and TRBJ2-1): EAGVAQSPRYKIIEKRQSVAFWCNPISGHATLYWYQQILGQGPKLLIQFQNNGVVDDSQLPKDRFSAERLKGVDSTLKIQPAKLEDSAVYLCASSLAHYNEQFFGPGTRLTVL.

V usage is TRBV6-4 and J usage is TRBJ1-3; D remains unclear. CDR1 is MRHNA and CDR2 is SNTAGT in the germline V gene. The CDR3 runs 12 residues. V lost 8 bases and J 5 bases, leaving 10 bases between the germline ends. The CDR3 protein is CASPTKRNTIYF. CDR3 DNA sequence: TGTGCCAGCCCGACAAAAAGAAACACCATATATTTT.

This chain connects TRBV19 to TRBJ1-5; 12 bases map to TRBD1. The V gene end was trimmed by 4 bases and the J gene end by 5 bases; junction bases not matched to a gene: 3. Germline CDR1 and CDR2: LNHDA and SQIVND (reference sequence). The CDR3 spans 15 residues. CDR3 DNA sequence: TGTGCCAGTAGTACGGGACAGGGGGCGTATCAGCCCCAGCATTTT. Translating it yields CASSTGQGAYQPQHF.

This chain links TRBV9 with TRBJ2-3, with 11 bases matching TRBD2. V shed 4 bases and J 7 bases; nucleotides not matched to a gene: 17. The CDR3 contains 18 residues. Germline V CDR1 and CDR2: SGDLS, YYNGEE. The CDR3 nucleotides are TGTGCCAGCAGCCTCACGCTAGCGGGGGGCGCCGCGGGGAATACGCAGTATTTT. This gives the protein CASSLTLAGGAAGNTQYF. Variable domain in full (rest from reference TRBV9 and TRBJ2-3): DSGVTQTPKHLITATGQRVTLRCSPRSGDLSVYWYQQSLDQGLQFLIQYYNGEERAKGNILERFSAQQFPDLHSELNLSSLELGDSALYFCASSLTLAGGAAGNTQYFGPGTRLTVL.

In this sample, this clone turned up once. The V gene is TRBV9, the J gene TRBJ2-5; TRBD1 is a possible D gene (6 bases). Trimming pared 4 bases from V and 5 bases from J, leaving 18 bases between. This CDR3 has 15 residues. Germline CDR1 SGDLS, CDR2 YYNGEE. The CDR3: CASSQGPNSGETQYF. CDR3 in DNA: TGTGCCAGCAGCCAGGGGCCCAACAGCGGCGAGACCCAGTACTTC.

The sample holds a few counts of this clone. This chain joins TRBV5-1 and TRBJ2-3; D is possibly TRBD2 (6 bases). Deletions cut 2 bases from V and 0 bases from J, with 10 bases between. CDR1 is SGHRS, CDR2 YFSETQ, per germline. The CDR3 sequence is 15 residues long. CDR3 sequence: CASSLREASTDTQYF. CDR3 bases: TGCGCCAGCAGCTTAAGGGAGGCAAGCACAGATACGCAGTATTTT.

The J gene is TRBJ2-1, the V gene TRBV7-2; a possible D gene is TRBD2 (5 bases). The CDR3 spans 16 residues. V lost 5 bases and J lost 0, with 14 bases in between. Germline V gene sequence: CDR1 SGHTA, CDR2 FQGNSA. DNA of the CDR3: TGTGCCAGCAGCCGCTTTGTCGCGGGCTCCTACAATGAGCAGTTCTTC. Translation gives CASSRFVAGSYNEQFF. Based on the CDR3 plus reference TRBV7-2 and TRBJ2-1, the full variable domain is GAGVSQSPSNKVTEKGKDVELRCDPISGHTALYWYRQSLGQGLEFLIYFQGNSAPDKSGLPSDRFSAERTGGSVSTLTIQRTQQEDSAVYLCASSRFVAGSYNEQFFGPGTRLTVL.

J is TRBJ1-6 and V is TRBV6-5; 9 nucleotides match TRBD1. CDR3 length: 15 residues. Losses at the gene ends were 0 bases for V and 9 bases for J; bases not matched to a gene: 3. CDR1 and CDR2 from the germline V gene are MNHEY and SVGAGI. The CDR3 DNA follows: TGTGCCAGCAGTTACTCTGGACAGGGGTTTTCACCCCTCCACTTT. As protein: CASSYSGQGFSPLHF.